This T cell receptor (beta chain) was recorded in a study of T cells in localized non-small cell lung cancer. Points from the study as a whole: With higher T cell density in blood came longer overall survival. Uninvolved adjacent lung had the highest recorded T cell clonality, with tumor below it. Adjacent lung tissue had a median around 50 of the top 100 clones found in the tumor.

The V gene lost 9 bases and the J gene lost 7 bases, with 15 bases spanning the gap. The CDR3 contains 12 residues. Germline V gene data show CDR1 as SGHTS and CDR2 as YDEGEE. The assay was immunoSEQ multiplex PCR, and TCRdb's table has in-frame clones only and misses some. The sample includes almost 65,000 clones, approximately 87% of them seen just once. A remark on this clone: What it recognizes is unknown.

This rearrangement joins TRBV5-8 to TRBJ2-3; D is possibly TRBD2 (5 bases). The sequenced sample was peripheral blood, obtained before any cancer treatment. The receptor comes from a woman aged 35 to 70 with stage I lung adenocarcinoma. The CDR3 loop reads CATGWVYYTQYF. Here the CDR3 DNA reads TGTGCCACGGGGTGGGTTTACTATACGCAGTATTTT.